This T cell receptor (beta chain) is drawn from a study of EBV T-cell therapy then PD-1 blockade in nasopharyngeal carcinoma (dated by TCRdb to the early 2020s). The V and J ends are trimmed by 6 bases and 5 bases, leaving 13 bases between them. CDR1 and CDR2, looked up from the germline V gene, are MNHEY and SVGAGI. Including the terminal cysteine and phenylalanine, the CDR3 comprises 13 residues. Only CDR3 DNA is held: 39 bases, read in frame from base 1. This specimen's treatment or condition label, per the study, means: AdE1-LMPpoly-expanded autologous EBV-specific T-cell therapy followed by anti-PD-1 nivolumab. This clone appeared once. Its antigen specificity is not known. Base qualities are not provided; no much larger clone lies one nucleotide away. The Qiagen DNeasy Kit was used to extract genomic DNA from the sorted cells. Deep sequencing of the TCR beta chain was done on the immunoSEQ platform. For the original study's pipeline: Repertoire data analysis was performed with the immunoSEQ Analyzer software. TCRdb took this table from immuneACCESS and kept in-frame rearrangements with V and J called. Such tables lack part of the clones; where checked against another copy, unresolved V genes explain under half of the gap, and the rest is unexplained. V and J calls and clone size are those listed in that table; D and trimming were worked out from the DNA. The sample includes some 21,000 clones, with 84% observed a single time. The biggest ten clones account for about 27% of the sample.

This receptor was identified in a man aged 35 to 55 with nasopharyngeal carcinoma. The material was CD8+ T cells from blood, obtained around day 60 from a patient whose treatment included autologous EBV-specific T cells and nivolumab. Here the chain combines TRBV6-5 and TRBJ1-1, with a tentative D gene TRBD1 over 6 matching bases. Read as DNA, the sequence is TGTGCCAGCAGCCACGGACAGTCTACTGAAGCTTTCTTT. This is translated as CASSHGQSTEAFF.